The TCR beta chain described here comes from a study of regulatory T cells in long-lasting Graves disease. General study points: The researchers studied only peripheral blood, not thyroid tissue.

Germline CDR1 DFQATT, CDR2 SNEGSKA (reference sequence). CDR3 length: 13 residues. Trimming took 3 bases from V and 3 from J, leaving 10 bases between them. This clonotype has at least ten counts. The antigen is undetermined. Combining iRepertoire HTBI primers with Arm-PCR of CDR3 regions, the authors built TCR beta libraries. TCRdb used MiXCR to reprocess the multiplex PCR reads, holding one entry per CDR3 protein. The profile shows hundreds of thousands of distinct CDR3 sequences, around 11% of them singletons. The time point denotes: newly diagnosed GD, antithyroid drugs for less than 3 months. Scientists built the TCR library using RNA that was extracted from PBMCs. This sample was shared with a second study, whose subject was T cells in Graves' hyperthyroidism and ophthalmopathy.

This clonotype was obtained from a woman in her twenties or thirties with Graves disease. This specimen was peripheral blood mononuclear cells (PBMCs), taken at new diagnosis, from a patient treated with antithyroid drugs. The chain joins TRBV20-1 to TRBJ2-3, with D perhaps TRBD2 (6 bases). CDR3: CSASGRGTDTQYF. The CDR3 region has the DNA TGCAGTGCTAGCGGGCGGGGAACAGATACGCAGTATTTT.